This TCR beta chain was obtained from a study of T-cell reconstitution after alpha-beta-depleted transplantation in children. The germline V gene has CDR1 LNHNV and CDR2 YYDKDF (reference sequence). The J segment lost 4 bases and the V segment lost 0 bases, leaving 8 bases of the junction unmatched. The CDR3 spans 16 residues. For TCRbeta, the library was prepared with unique molecular identifiers. TCRdb redid the calling of the PCR reads with MiXCR, one entry per CDR3 protein. The data contain hundreds of thousands of distinct CDR3 sequences, roughly 17% of them singletons. This TCR came from a human donor who donated a stem cell graft to a child with acute myeloid leukemia. Sequencing was performed on PBMCs from the stem cell graft donor, taken from the stem cell graft. V usage is TRBV15 and J usage is TRBJ1-2, with 7 bases fitting TRBD1. The CDR3 DNA reads as TGTGCCACCAGCAGAGATCGGGACAGTCCTGGCTATGGCTACACCTTC. As protein: CATSRDRDSPGYGYTF.